The clone carrying this T cell receptor beta chain occurred once. Its antigen is not identified. This entry comes from a study of OX40 agonist ivuxolimab in advanced cancers. Study information: Participants averaged approximately 65 years of age (range 23 to 79) and were under 90% male. Prior anti-PD-1, anti-PD-L1 or anti-CTLA-4 therapy was allowed; approximately 41% had some.

Study observations and caveats: Certain nonresponders likewise exhibited a low normalized T-cell clonal expansion.

TCRdb's copy holds only in-frame clones and misses some; the assay was immunoSEQ multiplex PCR. The sample has about 71,000 clones; 65% to 85% are singletons. This CDR3 is 14 amino acids long. The V gene's germline CDR1 is MDHEN and CDR2 SYDVKM. The ends were cut back, 6 bases at V and 1 base at J, with 12 bases in the middle. This sample comprised CD4+ or CD8+ T cells sorted from blood, obtained in a trial of the OX40 agonist ivuxolimab. The origin of this receptor is an adult with an advanced solid tumor such as melanoma, head and neck, liver or kidney cancer. The rearrangement uses TRBV28 and TRBJ1-1; D gene unclear. The CDR3 protein is CASRTLPPNTEAFF. CDR3 in DNA: TGTGCCAGCAGGACACTTCCCCCGAACACTGAAGCTTTCTTT.